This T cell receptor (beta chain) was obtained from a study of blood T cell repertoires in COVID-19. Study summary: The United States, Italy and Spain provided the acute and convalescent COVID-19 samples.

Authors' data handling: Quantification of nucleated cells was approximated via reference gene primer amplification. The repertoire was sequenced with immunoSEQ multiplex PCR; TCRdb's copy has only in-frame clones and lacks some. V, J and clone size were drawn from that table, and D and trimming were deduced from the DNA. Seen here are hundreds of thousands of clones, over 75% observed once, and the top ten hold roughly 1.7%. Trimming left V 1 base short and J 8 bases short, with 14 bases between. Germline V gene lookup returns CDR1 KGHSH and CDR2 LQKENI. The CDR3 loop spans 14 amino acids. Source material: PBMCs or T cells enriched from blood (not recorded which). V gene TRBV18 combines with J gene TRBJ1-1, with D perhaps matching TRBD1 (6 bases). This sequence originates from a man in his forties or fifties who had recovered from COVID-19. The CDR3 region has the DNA TGTGCCAGCTCACCACTCATAGGGCAGGGGGAAGCTTTCTTT. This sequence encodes CASSPLIGQGEAFF.